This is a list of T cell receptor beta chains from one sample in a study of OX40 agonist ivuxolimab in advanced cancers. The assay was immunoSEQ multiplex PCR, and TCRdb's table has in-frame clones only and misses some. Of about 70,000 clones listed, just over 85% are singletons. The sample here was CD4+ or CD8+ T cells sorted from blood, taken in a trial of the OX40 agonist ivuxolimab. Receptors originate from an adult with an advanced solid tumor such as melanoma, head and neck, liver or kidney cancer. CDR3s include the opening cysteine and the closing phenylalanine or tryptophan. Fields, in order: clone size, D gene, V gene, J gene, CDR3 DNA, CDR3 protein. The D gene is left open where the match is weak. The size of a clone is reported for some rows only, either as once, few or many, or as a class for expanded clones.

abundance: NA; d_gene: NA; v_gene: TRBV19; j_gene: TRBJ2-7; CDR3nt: TGTGCCAGTAGTATCAAGTCTGGGGATACCTACGAGCAGTACTTC; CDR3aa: CASSIKSGDTYEQYF
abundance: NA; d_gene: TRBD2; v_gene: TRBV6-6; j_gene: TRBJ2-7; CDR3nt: TGTGCCAGCAGTTACACTAGCGTTAGCTCCTACGAGCAGTACTTC; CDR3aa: CASSYTSVSSYEQYF
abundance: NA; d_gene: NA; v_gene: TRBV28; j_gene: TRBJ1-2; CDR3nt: TGTGCCAGCAGTTCCCGTGGGGGGCGCATCTATGGCTACACCTTC; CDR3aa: CASSSRGGRIYGYTF
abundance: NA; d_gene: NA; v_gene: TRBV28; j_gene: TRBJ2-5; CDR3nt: TGTGCCAGCAGTTTATGGTCGGTAAGCGGGGAGACCCAGTACTTC; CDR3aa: CASSLWSVSGETQYF
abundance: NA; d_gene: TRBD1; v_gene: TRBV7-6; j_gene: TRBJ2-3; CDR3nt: TGTGCCAGCAGCCCAAGGACAGGGAGCACAGATACGCAGTATTTT; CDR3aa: CASSPRTGSTDTQYF
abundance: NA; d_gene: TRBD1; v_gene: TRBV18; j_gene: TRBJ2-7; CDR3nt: TGTGCCAGCTCACCCATAACAGGGGCGGGCTCCTACGAGCAGTACTTC; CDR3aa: CASSPITGAGSYEQYF
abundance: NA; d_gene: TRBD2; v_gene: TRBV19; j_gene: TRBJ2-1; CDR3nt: TGTGCCAGTAGTACCCCTATAGCGGGAGGACGCGAGCAGTTCTTC; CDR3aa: CASSTPIAGGREQFF
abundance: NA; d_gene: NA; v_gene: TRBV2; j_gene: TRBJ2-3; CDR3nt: TGTGCCAGCAGTGAGACAACCCTAAGCACAGATACGCAGTATTTT; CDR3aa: CASSETTLSTDTQYF
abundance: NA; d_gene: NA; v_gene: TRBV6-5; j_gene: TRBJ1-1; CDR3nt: TGTGCCAGCAGTACGCAGGGGACTGAAGCTTTCTTT; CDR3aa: CASSTQGTEAFF
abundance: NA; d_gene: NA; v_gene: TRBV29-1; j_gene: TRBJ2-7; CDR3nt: TGCAGCGTTTCAAGCCTGCAGGGTGACGAGCAGTACTTC; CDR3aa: CSVSSLQGDEQYF
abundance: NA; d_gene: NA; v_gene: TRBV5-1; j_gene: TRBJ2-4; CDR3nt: TGCGCCAGCAGCTTTTCGTCGGGATTAGCCAAAAACATTCAGTACTTC; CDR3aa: CASSFSSGLAKNIQYF
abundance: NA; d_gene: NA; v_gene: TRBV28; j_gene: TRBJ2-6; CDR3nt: TGTGCCAGCAGTTCATATATCCCCCCCCGAGGGCCTCGCCCCTCTGGGGCCAACGTCCTGACTTTC; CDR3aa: CASSSYIPPRGPRPSGANVLTF
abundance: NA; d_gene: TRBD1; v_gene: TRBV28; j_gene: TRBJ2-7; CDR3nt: TGTGCCAGCAGGACAGGGTCCCCCTACGAGCAGTACTTC; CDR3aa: CASRTGSPYEQYF
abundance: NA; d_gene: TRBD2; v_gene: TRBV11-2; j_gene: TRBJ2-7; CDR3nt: TGTGCCAGCAGCTTCGGGGGGGGTCCCTACGAGCAGTACTTC; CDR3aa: CASSFGGGPYEQYF
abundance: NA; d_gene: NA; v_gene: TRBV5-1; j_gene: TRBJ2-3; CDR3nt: TGCGCCAGCAGCGAGACAGATACGCAGTATTTT; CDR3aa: CASSETDTQYF
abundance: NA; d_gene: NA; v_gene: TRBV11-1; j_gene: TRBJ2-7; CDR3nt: TGTGCCAGCAGCTTAGCTAGCGAGCAGTACTTC; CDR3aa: CASSLASEQYF
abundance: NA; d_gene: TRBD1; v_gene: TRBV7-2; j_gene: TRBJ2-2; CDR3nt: TGTGCCAGCAGCTTTCTGCCAGGGGGCGCCGGGGAGCTGTTTTTT; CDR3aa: CASSFLPGGAGELFF
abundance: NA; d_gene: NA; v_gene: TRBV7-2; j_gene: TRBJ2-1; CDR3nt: TGTGCCAGCAGCCCTTCCCCCCCTAGCGCGACCTACAATGAGCAGTTCTTC; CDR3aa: CASSPSPPSATYNEQFF
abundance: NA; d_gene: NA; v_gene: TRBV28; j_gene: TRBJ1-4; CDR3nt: TGTGCCAGCACTTACCGAGACGGAGGTAATGAAAAACTGTTTTTT; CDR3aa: CASTYRDGGNEKLFF
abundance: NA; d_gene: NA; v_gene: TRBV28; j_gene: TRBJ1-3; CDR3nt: TGTGCCAGCAGCCAGGGACCACGCGCCATATATTTT; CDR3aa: CASSQGPRAIYF
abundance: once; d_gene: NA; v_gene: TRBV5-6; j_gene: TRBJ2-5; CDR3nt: TGTGCCAGCAGCTTAGCAGGGGTGGCGGAGACCCAGTACTTC; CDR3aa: CASSLAGVAETQYF
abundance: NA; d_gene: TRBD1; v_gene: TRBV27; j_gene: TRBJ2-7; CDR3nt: TGTGCCAGCAGTTTATGGGGACAGGGTCGCGAGCAGTACTTC; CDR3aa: CASSLWGQGREQYF
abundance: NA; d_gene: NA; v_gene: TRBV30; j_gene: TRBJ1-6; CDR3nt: TGTGCCTGGAATTTAGGTTACGAATTCAACTGGAATTCACCCCTCCACTTT; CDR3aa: CAWNLGYEFNWNSPLHF
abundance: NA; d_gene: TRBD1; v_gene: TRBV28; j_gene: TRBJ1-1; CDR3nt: TGTGCCAGCACCGGATGGGACAGACTGAACACTGAAGCTTTCTTT; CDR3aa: CASTGWDRLNTEAFF
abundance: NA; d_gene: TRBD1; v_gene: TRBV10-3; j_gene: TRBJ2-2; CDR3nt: TGTGCCATCAGTGAGTCGACAGGGGGAGTGGGCACCGGGGAGCTGTTTTTT; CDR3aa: CAISESTGGVGTGELFF
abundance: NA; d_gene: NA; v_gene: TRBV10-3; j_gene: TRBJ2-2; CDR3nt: TGTGCCATCAGTGAGTCGGTTACTAAAACCGGGGAGCTGTTTTTT; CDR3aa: CAISESVTKTGELFF
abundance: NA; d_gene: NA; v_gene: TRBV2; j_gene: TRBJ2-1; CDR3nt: TGTGCCAGCAGTGGAATGCGACCCGAGCAGTTCTTC; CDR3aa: CASSGMRPEQFF
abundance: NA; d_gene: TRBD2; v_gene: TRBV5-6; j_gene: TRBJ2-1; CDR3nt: TGTGCCAGCAGCTTTAGCGGGGGGGGTTTTAATGAGCAGTTCTTC; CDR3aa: CASSFSGGGFNEQFF
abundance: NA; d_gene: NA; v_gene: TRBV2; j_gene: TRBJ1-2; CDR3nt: TGTGCCAGCAGTGAAGTCAAATCTAGTTATGGCTACACCTTC; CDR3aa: CASSEVKSSYGYTF
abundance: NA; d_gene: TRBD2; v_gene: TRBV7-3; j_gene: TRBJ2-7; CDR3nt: TGTGCCAGCAGCTTAACGGTTAGCGGGAGCTCCTACGAGCAGTACTTC; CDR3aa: CASSLTVSGSSYEQYF
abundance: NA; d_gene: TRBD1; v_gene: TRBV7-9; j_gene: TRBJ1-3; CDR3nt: TGTGCCAGCAGCACCCGGGACAGGGAGCATTTAAGCTCTGGAAACACCATATATTTT; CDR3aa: CASSTRDREHLSSGNTIYF